One and the same sample provided the 29 T cell receptor beta chains below, sequenced in a study of T cells after yellow fever vaccination. One entry per CDR3 protein, called by TCRdb with MiXCR from the 5' RACE reads. Altogether 230,000 or so distinct CDR3 sequences are present, about 3.5% being singletons, with the ten largest covering under 20%. Here the sequenced sample was PBMCs, taken 15 days after the yellow fever booster vaccination. These receptors were obtained from a young man who received the YFV17D yellow fever vaccine.

This clonotype was observed many times. The V call is TRBV6-2 or TRBV6-3, the J call TRBJ2-3; the D gene is possibly TRBD1 (5 bases). CDR1 and CDR2 from the germline V gene are MNHEY and SVGEGT. V was trimmed by 3 bases and J by 12 bases, leaving 10 bases between them. CDR3 length equals 11 residues. The CDR3 DNA follows: TGTGCCAGCAGTTATACACAGGTCCAGTATTTT. Translated: CASSYTQVQYF.

This clonotype was detected ten times or more. The rearrangement uses TRBV29-1 and TRBJ2-7; TRBD2 agrees at 7 bases. The CDR3 extends over 12 amino acids. The V segment lost 4 bases and the J segment 4 bases; nucleotides outside the gene matches: 4. Per germline, CDR1 SQVTM and CDR2 ANQGSEA. CDR3 coding DNA: TGCAGCGTTGGCAGGGAGGGATACGAGCAGTACTTC. It is translated as CSVGREGYEQYF.

This clonotype came up many times. The rearrangement links TRBV5-1 to TRBJ2-1; TRBD2 matches at 8 bases. CDR3 length: 20 residues. Trimming took 4 bases from V and 4 from J; bases not matched to a gene: 22. From germline, CDR1 is SGHRS and CDR2 YFSETQ. The CDR3 nucleotides read TGCGCCAGCAGCATGCAACCGGGACTAGTATCTCTCCTAGGGTACAATGAGCAGTTCTTC. Its translation is CASSMQPGLVSLLGYNEQFF.

The sample holds many counts of this clonotype. The chain is built from TRBV10-3 and TRBJ2-1; 9 positions match TRBD1. CDR3 size: 14 residues. Per germline, CDR1 ENHRY and CDR2 SYGVKD. Trimming removed 4 bases from V and 7 bases from J; junction bases left unmatched: 5. CDR3 in amino acids: CAISVPTGGNEQFF. The DNA of the CDR3 is TGTGCCATCAGTGTACCGACAGGGGGGAATGAGCAGTTCTTC.

The CDR3 DNA sequence: TGTGCCAGCGGGAACTCCGGGACAGGGGGAACGCAGTACTTC. As protein: CASGNSGTGGTQYF. The V call is TRBV25-1, the J call TRBJ2-7, with TRBD1 matching over 11 bases. The trim removed 8 bases at V and 9 bases at J, leaving 12 bases unmatched. Germline-derived CDR1 and CDR2 are MGHDK and SYGVNS. This CDR3 region has 14 residues.

This clonotype was seen ten or more times. The chain has TRBV7-3 and TRBJ2-1, with TRBD1 matching 9 bases. The CDR3 is 15 residues long. CDR1 SGHTA and CDR2 FQGTGA come from the germline V gene. V gave up 5 bases and J gave up 4 bases; unmatched junction bases: 6. The CDR3 DNA follows: TGTGCCAGCAGCCCAGAACAGGGGGCGTACAATGAGCAGTTCTTC. It encodes CASSPEQGAYNEQFF.

This clonotype occurred many times. This chain uses TRBV4-3 with TRBJ2-3; the D is unclear. The V and J ends lost 0 bases and 2 bases respectively, with 12 bases between them. Germline CDR1 LGHNA, CDR2 YSLEER. CDR3 length: 16 residues. The CDR3 region has the DNA TGCGCCAGCAGCCAAGAGGGCGTCGCGGACACAGATACGCAGTATTTT. Amino acids: CASSQEGVADTDTQYF.

The rearrangement links TRBV5-1 to TRBJ2-2; D might be TRBD2 (5 bases). V was clipped by 4 bases and J by 2 bases, with 15 bases between them. This CDR3 is 16 amino acids long. Germline CDR1 SGHRS, CDR2 YFSETQ. The CDR3 nucleotides read TGCGCCAGCAGCCGTTTCGGGAATCCCAACACCGGGGAGCTGTTTTTT. It encodes CASSRFGNPNTGELFF.

This clonotype has a count of ten or more. The V gene is TRBV4-1, the J gene TRBJ1-6, with D possibly TRBD1 on 5 matching bases. V was shortened by 0 bases and J by 8 bases, with 11 bases between the two germline ends. Germline V gene data show CDR1 as MGHRA and CDR2 as YSYEKL. The CDR3 runs 15 residues. In DNA, the CDR3 is TGCGCCAGCAGCCAAGATTTAAGGGGTCATTCACCCCTCCACTTT. It is translated as CASSQDLRGHSPLHF.

This clonotype was recorded many times. This chain links TRBV9 with TRBJ1-6; D gene ambiguous. Trimming removed 3 bases at V and 5 bases at J, with 12 bases between. The CDR3 runs 15 residues. The germline CDR1 and CDR2 sequences are SGDLS and YYNGEE. This chain's CDR3 is CASSADLGHNSPLHF. CDR3 DNA: TGTGCCAGCAGCGCGGACCTTGGTCATAATTCACCCCTCCACTTT.

This clonotype appeared many times. V and J are TRBV7-2 and TRBJ1-1, with D possibly TRBD1 on 5 matching bases. Germline values: CDR1 SGHTA, CDR2 FQGNSA. V lost 0 bases and J 0 bases, leaving 8 bases between the germline ends. CDR3 length equals 15 residues. CDR3 in DNA: TGTGCCAGCAGCTTAGCGGGGGACTTGAACACTGAAGCTTTCTTT. It encodes CASSLAGDLNTEAFF. Together with reference TRBV7-2 and TRBJ1-1, the CDR3 gives the full variable domain: GAGVSQSPSNKVTEKGKDVELRCDPISGHTALYWYRQSLGQGLEFLIYFQGNSAPDKSGLPSDRFSAERTGGSVSTLTIQRTQQEDSAVYLCASSLAGDLNTEAFFGQGTRLTVV.

This clonotype has a count of ten or more. CDR3 in amino acids: CATLTGKGYTF. The DNA of the CDR3 is TGTGCCACATTGACAGGGAAAGGCTACACCTTC. This rearrangement joins TRBV2 to TRBJ1-2; 7 bases fit TRBD1. The germline CDR1 and CDR2 sequences are SNHLY and FYNNEI. The J segment lost 8 bases and the V segment lost 10 bases, leaving 7 bases of the junction unmatched. The CDR3 runs 11 residues. Variable domain in full (rest from reference TRBV2 and TRBJ1-2): EPEVTQTPSHQVTQMGQEVILRCVPISNHLYFYWYRQILGQKVEFLVSFYNNEISEKSEIFDDQFSVERPDGSNFTLKIRSTKLEDSAMYFCATLTGKGYTFGSGTRLTVV.

This clonotype was found many times. The chain links TRBV6-5 to TRBJ2-1; either TRBD1 or TRBD2 may fit D (5 bases each). CDR3 size: 16 residues. Trimming shortened V by 6 bases and J by 6 bases, and 21 bases separated the two germline ends. CDR1 is MNHEY and CDR2 is SVGAGI in the germline V gene. CDR3 amino acids: CASRDLGTGPPNEQFF. The DNA for the CDR3 is TGTGCCAGCAGGGACCTCGGGACGGGACCTCCCAATGAGCAGTTCTTC.

This clonotype appeared many times. V and J are TRBV3-1 and TRBJ1-1; D might be TRBD1 (5 bases). The germline V gene encodes CDR1 LGHDT and CDR2 YNNKEL (reference sequence). V was cut by 4 bases and J by 10 bases, with 13 bases left in between. The CDR3 is 12 amino acids. The CDR3 nucleotides read TGTGCCAGCAGCCGATCCGATAGGGGAGCTTTCTTT. Translation: CASSRSDRGAFF. The full variable domain, rest sourced from reference TRBV3-1 and TRBJ1-1, is DTAVSQTPKYLVTQMGNDKSIKCEQNLGHDTMYWYKQDSKKFLKIMFSYNNKELIINETVPNRFSPKSPDKAHLNLHINSLELGDSAVYFCASSRSDRGAFFGQGTRLTVV.

This clonotype was detected many times. The genes are TRBV4-1 and TRBJ2-3, with D possibly being TRBD1 (5 bases). V was pared by 1 base and J by 3 bases, with 14 bases between. This CDR3 contains 16 residues. Per the germline V gene, CDR1 is MGHRA and CDR2 is YSYEKL. CDR3 bases: TGCGCCAGCAGCCAAGTTGGCAGGGAAAGGACAGATACGCAGTATTTT. Protein product: CASSQVGRERTDTQYF.

This clonotype was observed at least ten times. This chain uses TRBV7-2 with TRBJ2-2; no definite D call. The V end was cut by 2 bases, the J end by 2 bases, with 3 bases between. Germline CDR1 and CDR2: SGHTA and FQGNSA. The CDR3 loop spans 13 amino acids. The CDR3 DNA sequence: TGTGCCAGCAGCTTAATTAACACCGGGGAGCTGTTTTTT. This sequence encodes CASSLINTGELFF.

This clonotype was observed many times. V is TRBV20-1 and J is TRBJ2-5; no clear D gene. Deletions cut 0 bases from V and 0 bases from J, with 8 bases between. Germline CDR1 DFQATT, CDR2 SNEGSKA (reference sequence). The CDR3 has 14 amino acids. CDR3 sequence (DNA): TGCAGTGCTAGAGATCGCCTGTACCAAGAGACCCAGTACTTC. This codes for CSARDRLYQETQYF.

This clonotype was seen many times. The chain links TRBV20-1 to TRBJ1-6, with 10 bases identical to TRBD1. J was trimmed by 9 bases and V by 6 bases; bases with no gene match: 8. CDR1 is DFQATT and CDR2 is SNEGSKA in the germline V gene (reference sequence). The CDR3 has 14 residues. The CDR3: CSAPAGQGTSPLHF. CDR3 bases: TGCAGTGCGCCCGCGGGACAGGGGACTTCACCCCTCCACTTT.

This rearrangement joins TRBV5-1 to TRBJ2-5; 8 bases fit TRBD2. The germline V gene has CDR1 SGHRS and CDR2 YFSETQ. The CDR3 is 14 amino acids. V dropped 5 bases and J dropped 7; count of bases not matched to a gene: 10. DNA for the CDR3: TGCGCCAGCAGTTGGTCGAGCGGGGGAGGGACCCAGTACTTC. This encodes CASSWSSGGGTQYF.

This clonotype was recorded at least ten times. This chain uses TRBV20-1 with TRBJ2-3; either TRBD1 or TRBD2 may fit D (6 bases each). V lost 3 bases, J lost 6 bases, and 13 bases lay in between. Germline CDR1 is DFQATT and CDR2 is SNEGSKA (reference sequence). The CDR3 length is 13 residues. CDR3 in amino acids: CSASKRGVDTQYF. The CDR3 DNA reads TGCAGTGCTAGTAAAAGGGGGGTGGATACGCAGTATTTT.

This clonotype was counted ten times or more. J is TRBJ2-7 and V is TRBV4-3; 8 bases fit TRBD1. This CDR3 comprises 16 residues. CDR1 LGHNA and CDR2 YSLEER come from the germline V gene. The junction had 6 bases not matched to a gene; V was cut back by 0 bases and J by 2 bases. The CDR3 DNA is TGCGCCAGCAGCCAAGATTGGTCAGGGGGCCCCTACGAGCAGTACTTC. Protein product: CASSQDWSGGPYEQYF.

This clonotype came up many times. The chain combines TRBV7-9 with TRBJ1-1; 8 positions match TRBD1. V shed 1 base, J shed 7 bases, and the junction held 5 bases outside the gene matches. The V gene's germline CDR1 is SEHNR and CDR2 FQNEAQ (reference sequence). The CDR3 extends over 14 amino acids. The CDR3 is CASSLGQGRGEAFF. DNA for the CDR3: TGTGCCAGCAGCTTAGGACAGGGGAGGGGTGAAGCTTTCTTT.

The rearrangement links TRBV19 to TRBJ1-5, with D tentatively TRBD1 (6 bases). The V end was cut by 5 bases, the J end by 7 bases, with 15 bases between. CDR3 size: 14 residues. Germline CDR1 reads LNHDA; CDR2 reads SQIVND (reference sequence). The CDR3 spells CASSFRQEGQPQHF. The CDR3, as DNA: TGTGCCAGTAGTTTTCGACAGGAGGGACAGCCCCAGCATTTT.

This clonotype has at least ten counts. This rearrangement joins TRBV10-3 to TRBJ2-1; 12 nucleotides agree with TRBD2. The junction had 6 bases not matched to a gene; V was cut back by 4 bases and J by 8 bases. This CDR3 has 15 residues. CDR1 and CDR2 from the germline V gene are ENHRY and SYGVKD. CDR3 sequence reads: CAISAGTSGLDEQFF. The CDR3 DNA is TGTGCCATCAGTGCTGGGACTAGCGGGCTTGATGAGCAGTTCTTC.

At least ten counts were recorded for this clonotype. The CDR3 here is CASSYLAGGRTDTQYF. In DNA, the CDR3 is TGTGCCAGCAGTTACCTAGCGGGGGGACGCACAGATACGCAGTATTTT. The chain employs TRBV6-5 and TRBJ2-3; 11 bases match TRBD2. With V trimmed by 2 bases and J by 1 base, 2 bases remained unmatched. Germline V gene lookup returns CDR1 MNHEY and CDR2 SVGAGI. The length of the CDR3 is 16 residues.

This clonotype was detected ten times or more. The chain combines TRBV2 with TRBJ2-1, with 11 bases identical to TRBD1. Germline V gives CDR1 SNHLY, CDR2 FYNNEI. The CDR3 contains 15 residues. Germline trimming cut 8 bases from V and 6 bases from J; bases unmatched to any gene: 9. CDR3 residues: CASGLPDRGPNEQFF. CDR3 nucleotide sequence: TGTGCCAGCGGGCTTCCGGACAGGGGGCCCAATGAGCAGTTCTTC.

This clonotype has at least ten counts. CDR3 bases: TGTGCCAGCAGCCTCCTCGGTCCCTATGGCTACACCTTC. Translating gives CASSLLGPYGYTF. The chain carries TRBV3-1 and TRBJ1-2; D is uncertain. Trimming took off 4 bases at V and 4 bases at J, with 10 bases between the two ends. This CDR3 has 13 residues. Per the germline V gene, CDR1 is LGHDT and CDR2 is YNNKEL (reference sequence).

This clonotype came up many times. The CDR3 DNA follows: TGCAGTGCGATAAATCAGGGAGATACGCAGTATTTT. This encodes CSAINQGDTQYF. The V and J genes are TRBV20-1 and TRBJ2-3; possibly TRBD1 for D (5 bases). Germline V lookup: CDR1 DFQATT, CDR2 SNEGSKA (reference sequence). The CDR3 contains 12 residues. The V and J ends lost 6 bases and 5 bases respectively, with 12 bases between them.

This clonotype occurred many times. CDR3 in amino acids: CASGLGPLKYDTQYF. The CDR3 region has the DNA TGTGCTAGTGGTTTGGGGCCCCTCAAGTATGATACGCAGTATTTT. The gene calls are TRBV12-5 and TRBJ2-3; no clear D gene. Germline loops: CDR1 LGHNT, CDR2 FRNRAP. V gave up 1 base and J gave up 6 bases, with 14 bases separating them. This CDR3 has 15 residues.